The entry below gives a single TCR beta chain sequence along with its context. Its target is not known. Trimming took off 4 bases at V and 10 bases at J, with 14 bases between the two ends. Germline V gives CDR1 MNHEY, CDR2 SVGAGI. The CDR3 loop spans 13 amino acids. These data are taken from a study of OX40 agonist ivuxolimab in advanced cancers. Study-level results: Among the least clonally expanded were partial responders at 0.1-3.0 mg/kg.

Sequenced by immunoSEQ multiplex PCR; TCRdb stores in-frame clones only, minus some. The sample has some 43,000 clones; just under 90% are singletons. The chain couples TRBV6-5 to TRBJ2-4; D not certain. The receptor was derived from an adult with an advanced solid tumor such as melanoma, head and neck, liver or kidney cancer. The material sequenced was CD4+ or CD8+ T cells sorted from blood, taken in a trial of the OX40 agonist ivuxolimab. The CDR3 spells CASSWVRRGIQYF. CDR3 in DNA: TGTGCCAGCAGTTGGGTCCGCCGTGGGATTCAGTACTTC.